What follows are 6 T cell receptor beta chains derived from one specimen sequenced in a study of blood T cell repertoires in COVID-19. Sequenced by immunoSEQ multiplex PCR; TCRdb stores in-frame clones only, minus some. This sample has 60,000 to 95,000 clones, with about 93% found just once. Sequenced: peripheral blood. These TCRs come from a human donor in a cohort sampled during active COVID-19.

The chain has TRBV5-1 and TRBJ2-4; D gene uncertain. The length of the CDR3 is 16 residues. Trimming stripped 3 bases from V and 1 base from J, with 14 bases between. Germline V gives CDR1 SGHRS, CDR2 YFSETQ. In nucleotides, the CDR3 is TGCGCCAGCAGCTCGGATCCAGGCTTGGCCAAAAACATTCAGTACTTC. Its protein is CASSSDPGLAKNIQYF.

V gene TRBV6-5 combines with J gene TRBJ1-1; no clear D gene. The CDR3 is 14 amino acids. V dropped 2 bases and J dropped 2 bases, with 9 bases sitting between them. Germline assignment: CDR1 MNHEY and CDR2 SVGAGI. The chain's CDR3 is CASSYTRENTEAFF. DNA for the CDR3: TGTGCCAGCAGTTACACTAGGGAAAACACTGAAGCTTTCTTT.

The V gene is TRBV28, the J gene TRBJ1-1; D remains unclear. With 6 bases removed from V and 7 bases from J, the gap between germline ends came to 9 bases. The germline V gene has CDR1 MDHEN and CDR2 SYDVKM. The CDR3 extends over 11 amino acids. The CDR3: CASSLLVEAFF. The CDR3, as DNA: TGTGCCAGCAGCCTACTTGTTGAAGCTTTCTTT.

The rearrangement joins TRBV6-6 to TRBJ2-1; weak D call: TRBD1 (6 bases). The CDR3 sequence is 14 residues long. The germline V gene encodes CDR1 MNHNY and CDR2 SVGAGI (reference sequence). V was pared by 6 bases and J by 4 bases, with 13 bases between. CDR3 in DNA: TGTGCCAGCAGAACCGGGACACCGTACAATGAGCAGTTCTTC. This encodes CASRTGTPYNEQFF.

A single count supports this clone. The chain joins TRBV10-2 to TRBJ1-1, with D perhaps TRBD1 (6 bases). This CDR3 has 13 residues. Germline V CDR1 and CDR2: WSHSY, SAAADI. The V end was cut by 6 bases, the J end by 0 bases, with 8 bases between. The DNA for the CDR3 is TGCGCCAGCAGGGACAGAATGAACACTGAAGCTTTCTTT. Translation gives CASRDRMNTEAFF.

Worth noting for this clone: One end of the junction varies from germline; a read error may be responsible. The V call is TRBV18, the J call TRBJ1-2, with TRBD1 matching 7 bases. CDR3 length equals 13 residues. The germline CDR1 and CDR2 sequences are KGHSH and LQKENI. This chain's CDR3 is CVSSPDRAHGYTF. DNA of the CDR3: TGTGTCAGCTCACCAGACAGGGCGCATGGCTACACCTTC.